This T cell receptor (beta chain) is from a study of shared clonotypes between healthy human individuals. Background on the study: Per-donor plates numbered three CD4 naive, three CD4 memory, two CD8 naive and one CD8 memory.

This CDR3 has 13 residues. The J segment lost 4 bases and the V segment lost 7 bases, leaving 3 bases of the junction unmatched. Germline V CDR1 and CDR2: SEHNR, FQNEAQ (reference sequence). Generated by immunoSEQ multiplex PCR, the TCRdb table keeps only in-frame clones and is missing some. The sample lists around 1.6 million clones, approximately 98% occurring once. The sequencing sample was made of naive CD4+ T cells sorted from blood. The subset was: CD45RA+ positively selected. The TCR was taken from a man aged 30 to 45 in good health. The rearrangement joins TRBV7-9 to TRBJ2-5; 10 positions match TRBD2. CDR3 coding DNA: TGTGCCAGCAACCGACTAGCGGGAGAGACCCAGTACTTC. Translation: CASNRLAGETQYF.